One and the same sample provided the 21 T cell receptor beta chains below, sequenced in a study of T cells of healthy individuals. TCRdb processed the 5' RACE reads anew with MiXCR; each CDR3 protein has one entry. The table shows about 96,000 distinct CDR3 sequences, with around 17% occurring only once. These receptors originate from a human donor in good health.

This clonotype was counted ten times or more. The chain employs TRBV6-6 and TRBJ1-3; 7 bases are a match to TRBD1. The length of the CDR3 is 17 residues. With 4 bases clipped from V and 0 bases from J, the junction kept 9 bases outside the gene matches. Germline V lookup: CDR1 MNHNY, CDR2 SVGAGI (reference sequence). The CDR3 loop is CASSSGRGTHSGNTIYF. CDR3 nucleotides: TGTGCCAGCAGTTCTGGCAGGGGGACTCACTCTGGAAACACCATATATTTT.

Concerning this clonotype: The junction and the germline gene differ at one end; a read error may be behind it. The chain combines TRBV6-2 or TRBV6-3 with TRBJ2-1; a possible D gene is TRBD2 (5 bases). The CDR3 spans 9 residues. The germline V gene has CDR1 MNHEY and CDR2 SVGEGT. The DNA of the CDR3 is TGTGCCGCGGGCGGTGAGCAGTCCTTC. Its translation is CAAGGEQSF.

This chain uses TRBV19 with TRBJ1-5; D unresolved. The CDR3 is made up of 13 amino acids. Per germline, CDR1 LNHDA and CDR2 SQIVND (reference sequence). V was clipped by 10 bases and J by 10 bases, with 20 bases between them. CDR3 bases: TGTGCCACCTCTTTGGTGGATCGTCGCCCCCAGCATTTT. Amino acids: CATSLVDRRPQHF.

About this clonotype: This sequence may be a read error, since a much larger clone differs from it by one base. This chain uses TRBV13 with TRBJ2-7, with D possibly matching TRBD1 (7 bases). Trimming removed 5 bases at V and 3 bases at J, with 14 bases between. This CDR3 spans 14 amino acids. Germline CDR1 is PRHDT and CDR2 is FYEKMQ (reference sequence). The CDR3 nucleotides read TGTGCCAGCAGCGGAGGGGGCGCCCTCTACGAGCAGTACTTC. Its translation is CASSGGGALYEQYF. The full variable domain, with the rest looked up from reference TRBV13 and TRBJ2-7, is AAGVIQSPRHLIKEKRETATLKCYPIPRHDTVYWYQQGPGQDPQFLISFYEKMQSDKGSIPDRFSAQQFSDYHSELNMSSLELGDSALYFCASSGGGALYEQYFGPGTRLTVT.

This clonotype was seen ten or more times. The chain uses TRBV6-2 or TRBV6-3 and TRBJ1-1, with D maybe TRBD1 (6 bases). CDR1 and CDR2 from the germline V gene are MNHEY and SVGEGT. Trimming took 6 bases from V and 4 from J, leaving 18 bases between them. CDR3 length: 15 amino acids. The CDR3: CASSQSTGIITEAFF. CDR3 nucleotide sequence: TGTGCCAGCAGCCAATCCACAGGGATTATCACTGAAGCTTTCTTT.

The chain combines TRBV24-1 with TRBJ2-1; 9 bases map to TRBD1. The germline CDR1 and CDR2 sequences are KGHDR and SFDVKD. The CDR3 runs 16 residues. V gave up 4 bases and J gave up 3 bases; unmatched junction bases: 6. The CDR3 region is CATSDPGTGFYNEQFF. The CDR3 region has the DNA TGTGCCACCAGTGACCCCGGGACAGGGTTCTACAATGAGCAGTTCTTC.

This clonotype has a handful of counts. The rearrangement uses TRBV29-1 and TRBJ2-3; D ambiguous. Germline V gene sequence: CDR1 SQVTM, CDR2 ANQGSEA. The CDR3 sequence is 14 residues long. V was trimmed by 4 bases and J by 2 bases, leaving 13 bases between them. CDR3 sequence reads: CSVVKGFSTDTQYF. The CDR3 DNA reads as TGCAGCGTTGTAAAGGGTTTTTCCACAGATACGCAGTATTTT.

The J gene is TRBJ2-5, the V gene TRBV28; a possible D gene is TRBD2 (6 bases). The CDR3 contains 14 residues. Trimming shortened V by 2 bases and J by 3 bases, and 10 bases separated the two germline ends. CDR1 is MDHEN, CDR2 SYDVKM, per germline. The CDR3 coding sequence is TGTGCCAGCAGTTTAACCGGAGGGAAAGAGACCCAGTACTTC. The encoded protein is CASSLTGGKETQYF. Supplemented by reference TRBV28 and TRBJ2-5, the full variable domain reads DVKVTQSSRYLVKRTGEKVFLECVQDMDHENMFWYRQDPGLGLRLIYFSYDVKMKEKGDIPEGYSVSREKKERFSLILESASTNQTSMYLCASSLTGGKETQYFGPGTRLLVL.

The gene calls are TRBV2 and TRBJ2-5; D is unclear. The CDR3 covers 12 residues. Deletions cut 7 bases from V and 1 base from J, with 7 bases between. The germline CDR1 and CDR2 sequences are SNHLY and FYNNEI. CDR3: CASKGPQETQYF. CDR3 bases: TGTGCCAGCAAAGGGCCCCAAGAGACCCAGTACTTC.

Notes on this clonotype: A much larger clone lies one base from this, so it may be a read error. The CDR3: CASSQDTNSGQYF. CDR3 bases: TGTGCCAGCAGCCAAGATACCAATTCGGGGCAGTATTTT. The rearrangement uses TRBV3-1 and TRBJ2-3; D gene uncertain. Germline V gives CDR1 LGHDT, CDR2 YNNKEL (reference sequence). The V end lost 0 bases, the J end lost 11 bases, and 12 bases lay between the germline ends. This CDR3 has 13 amino acids.

The rearrangement links TRBV9 to TRBJ2-2, with TRBD1 matching 7 bases. Germline-derived CDR1 and CDR2 are SGDLS and YYNGEE. V shed 2 bases, J shed 5 bases, and the junction held 9 bases outside the gene matches. The CDR3 runs to 16 residues. The DNA of the CDR3 is TGTGCCAGCAGCGTTAGAGGGGGCGGTACAACCGGGGAGCTGTTTTTT. Translation gives CASSVRGGGTTGELFF.

This clonotype was seen more than once but under ten times. This sequence joins TRBV6-1 and TRBJ2-1, with D hard to call. The CDR3 length is 12 residues. Trimming removed 8 bases from V and 9 bases from J, with 14 bases in between. CDR1 and CDR2 (germline): MNHNS, SASEGT. The DNA for the CDR3 is TGTGCCAGCGGGCCTCAGGTGGCTGAGCAGTTCTTC. Protein sequence: CASGPQVAEQFF.

The chain carries TRBV2 and TRBJ2-5; 7 positions agree with TRBD2. The germline V gene has CDR1 SNHLY and CDR2 FYNNEI. The CDR3 sequence is 15 residues long. The J segment lost 5 bases and the V segment lost 7 bases, leaving 13 bases of the junction unmatched. The CDR3 nucleotides are TGTGCCAGCAAGGGAGCGGGGCGGCCGAGGGAGACCCAGTACTTC. Its translation: CASKGAGRPRETQYF.

This clonotype has just a few counts. J is TRBJ2-2 and V is TRBV5-1, with TRBD1 identical over 11 bases. The CDR3 runs 19 residues. Germline V gene data show CDR1 as SGHRS and CDR2 as YFSETQ. Germline trimming cut 0 bases from V and 0 bases from J; bases unmatched to any gene: 7. In DNA form, the CDR3 reads TGCGCCAGCAGCTTGGCCGGACCGGGACAGGGGGCGAACACCGGGGAGCTGTTTTTT. It codes for CASSLAGPGQGANTGELFF.

This clonotype has just a few counts. V gene TRBV13 combines with J gene TRBJ2-7; 10 bases map to TRBD2. CDR3 size: 16 residues. After removal of 5 bases from V and 2 bases from J, the junction contained 9 bases not matched to a gene. Germline loops: CDR1 PRHDT, CDR2 FYEKMQ (reference sequence). The CDR3 protein is CASSPPTSGPAYEQYF. The CDR3, as DNA: TGTGCCAGCAGCCCCCCGACTAGCGGGCCGGCCTACGAGCAGTACTTC.

The table lists this clonotype with many counts. J is TRBJ2-5 and V is TRBV4-1; D unclear. The V gene's germline CDR1 is MGHRA and CDR2 YSYEKL. The CDR3 is made up of 16 amino acids. The germline V and J ends were trimmed by 1 base and 2 bases, with 14 bases remaining between them. As DNA, the CDR3 is TGCGCCAGCAGCCAAGCCACCATCCCCTCACAAGAGACCCAGTACTTC. This sequence encodes CASSQATIPSQETQYF.

This clonotype was seen more than once but under ten times. This sequence joins TRBV28 and TRBJ1-3; D might be TRBD1 (6 bases). The V end was cut by 1 base, the J end by 0 bases, with 16 bases between. This CDR3 has 18 residues. The germline CDR1 and CDR2 sequences are MDHEN and SYDVKM. Here the CDR3 DNA reads TGTGCCAGCAGTTTATCAATGATGGGGGCTTTCTCTGGAAACACCATATATTTT. Amino acids: CASSLSMMGAFSGNTIYF.

V and J are TRBV7-4 and TRBJ1-1; D remains unclear. The ends were cut back, 4 bases at V and 0 bases at J, with 6 bases in the middle. This CDR3 region has 13 residues. Germline CDR1 SGHVT, CDR2 SQSDAQ. CDR3 in amino acids: CASSYTLNTEAFF. The CDR3 nucleotides read TGTGCCAGCAGCTACACCCTGAACACTGAAGCTTTCTTT.

This clonotype was counted ten times or more. V and J are TRBV19 and TRBJ2-1; 10 nucleotides match TRBD1. Per the germline V gene, CDR1 is LNHDA and CDR2 is SQIVND (reference sequence). The V gene end was trimmed by 5 bases and the J gene end by 4 bases; junction bases not matched to a gene: 11. The CDR3 loop spans 17 amino acids. The CDR3 coding sequence is TGTGCCAGTAGTTTACCGGGACAGGGGTCCTCTTACAATGAGCAGTTCTTC. Its translation: CASSLPGQGSSYNEQFF. Filled out from reference TRBV19 and TRBJ2-1, the complete variable domain reads DGGITQSPKYLFRKEGQNVTLSCEQNLNHDAMYWYRQDPGQGLRLIYYSQIVNDFQKGDIAEGYSVSREKKESFPLTVTSAQKNPTAFYLCASSLPGQGSSYNEQFFGPGTRLTVL.

The sample holds many counts of this clonotype. The V call is TRBV29-1, the J call TRBJ1-1, with no clear D. CDR1 and CDR2 (germline): SQVTM, ANQGSEA. The CDR3 runs to 12 residues. Trimming took off 5 bases at V and 1 base at J, with 8 bases between the two ends. As DNA, the CDR3 is TGCAGCGTTCTTTCCGGGAACACTGAAGCTTTCTTT. Residues: CSVLSGNTEAFF. The whole variable domain, remainder taken from reference TRBV29-1 and TRBJ1-1, is SAVISQKPSRDICQRGTSLTIQCQVDSQVTMMFWYRQQPGQSLTLIATANQGSEATYESGFVIDKFPISRPNLTFSTLTVSNMSPEDSSIYLCSVLSGNTEAFFGQGTRLTVV.

This chain uses TRBV20-1 with TRBJ2-3; 9 positions agree with TRBD1. The J segment lost 4 bases and the V segment lost 5 bases, leaving 7 bases of the junction unmatched. This CDR3 is built from 14 residues. Germline lookup yields CDR1 DFQATT and CDR2 SNEGSKA (reference sequence). As DNA, the CDR3 is TGCAGTGCTGTCTACAGGGGGCCCGCAGATACGCAGTATTTT. It translates to CSAVYRGPADTQYF.